The T cell receptor (beta chain) described here comes from a study of low-dose radiotherapy and immunotherapy resistance in tumors (dated 2022 in TCRdb). A note on the overall study: Cohort 1 received 0.5 Gy per fraction every 2 weeks, with a prescribed total PTV dose of 6.5 Gy. Eight patients were included in the translational analysis, namely three from the first dose cohort plus the first five from the second dose cohort. Starting on cycle 1 day 1, patients took 300 mg of aspirin by mouth once daily for four cycles. Patients were given nivolumab as a 240 mg flat dose every two weeks and ipilimumab at 1 mg/kg every six weeks, with both drugs delivered intravenously. For Cohort 2, the dose was 1 Gy per fraction given every two weeks, adding up to 13 Gy in total across 26 weeks. Trial participants were not randomized into treatment groups. Every two weeks, patients got intravenous cyclophosphamide at 200 mg/m2, given one day ahead of each radiation and immunotherapy administration.

Comments on this clonotype: Its cognate antigen has yet to be identified. Base qualities are not recorded, but no much larger clone differs from it by a single base.

Cut back by 2 bases and 3 bases, the V and J ends lie 11 bases apart. Sequences LGHNA (CDR1) and YSLEER (CDR2) are obtained from the germline V gene. Counted from cysteine to phenylalanine, this CDR3 has 15 amino acids. Here the CDR3 DNA is all that survives: 45 bases in frame from base 1. Superscript III and a set of TRAV- and TRBV-specific primers were used to synthesize first-strand cDNA, so that both TCRalpha and TCRbeta chains were covered. TCRs were amplified for about 19 PCR cycles with Phusion, using a constant-region primer paired with the adapter attached to the V primers. The MessageAmp II aRNA Amplification Kit was used to amplify the isolated mRNA, with in vitro transcription run for over 15 hours at 37 degrees C. mRNA for TCR sequencing was isolated with the Dynabeads mRNA DIRECT Purification Kit. A second roughly 24-cycle Phusion PCR added indexed Illumina adapters, and products were purified with AMPure XP beads. As for how the authors treated the data: Using custom Perl scripts, TCR sequences that encoded the same protein were pooled, out-of-frame sequences were dropped, and the abundance of each clonotype was calculated. Any TCR sequence supported by only a single read was excluded from analysis. Repertoire metrics included Shannon entropy, Gini index, clonality, richness, and frequency of TCRs shared between repertoires. The public reads were run again by TCRdb, first through fastp at Q25 and then through MiXCR, and only productive beta chains were kept. Every entry covers one CDR3 protein and lists the most common genes and DNA from its rows. Here the V and J calls rest on TCRdb's processing, not on the authors' analysis. The sample yields 10,000 to 15,000 distinct CDR3 sequences; under 85% were counted once. The top ten constitute about 3% of the sample.

The donors took part in RACIN, a single-arm, phase I, dose-escalation trial that combined nivolumab, ipilimumab, aspirin, low-dose cyclophosphamide and low-dose radiotherapy. To be eligible, a patient needed to have an advanced solid tumor that was TIL-negative. The chain was built from TRBV4-3 and TRBJ1-3, and possibly TRBD1, on 5 matching bases. The source of this sequence is a human donor with advanced metastatic prostate, ovarian, gallbladder or colorectal cancer (not recorded which). This table probably holds off-target reads from a library built for another chain. Here is the DNA: TGCGCCAGCAGCCAACCAGGGAGCGATGGAAACACCATATATTTT. It is translated as CASSQPGSDGNTIYF.